This record covers a single T cell receptor beta chain. The antigen is unknown. A much larger clone differs by one base, so this may be a read error. CDR1 MDHEN and CDR2 SYDVKM come from the germline V gene. This CDR3 is 15 amino acids long. Amplification of TCR beta CDR3 regions used RNA transcripts. RT-PCR was first run with HTBI primers, then multiplex PCR in a second round. TCRdb processed the multiplex PCR reads anew with MiXCR; each CDR3 protein has one entry. The repertoire includes 680,000 or so distinct CDR3 sequences, approximately 21% of them detected once, and around 6.9% sits in the top ten. The data were obtained in a study of Graves' ophthalmopathy and Graves' hyperthyroidism. Overall study results and limits: Between ophthalmopathy and stable hyperthyroidism, a 13-signature model drew a separation with 85% to 90% sensitivity and about 80% specificity.

Enrollment excluded any patients with other autoimmune diseases, uncontrolled infections, pregnancy or lactation. Clinicians made diagnoses from clinical symptoms, serum thyroxine, TRAb, thyroid ultrasound and orbital computed tomography. The PBMCs had their origin in 7.5 to 10 ml of fresh peripheral blood. Sequenced sample: peripheral blood. The TCR was taken from a young woman with stable Graves' hyperthyroidism. Some clones in this sample may be carry-over from other donors' samples. V usage is TRBV28 and J usage is TRBJ2-7; weak D call: TRBD1 (5 bases). For the CDR3, the DNA is TGTGCCAGCAGTTTAGACCAGGGTATGTCCTACGGGCAGTACTTC. Its translation is CASSLDQGMSYGQYF.